The entry that follows covers one T cell receptor (beta chain) sequence. The source of the sample is a study of T cell changes during pregnancy in multiple sclerosis. There are 13 residues in the CDR3. Trimming took 11 bases from V and 3 from J; bases not matched to a gene: 9. Germline CDR1 is SNHLY and CDR2 is FYNNEI. Some clones are missing from TCRdb's copy, which holds only in-frame ones; the method was immunoSEQ multiplex PCR. Of just under 65,000 clones listed, 95% to 97% are singletons. V is TRBV2 and J is TRBJ1-1; 7 positions agree with TRBD1. The sequence was collected from a female donor with multiple sclerosis, enrolled in a pregnancy study. The material was CD8+ T cells from peripheral blood mononuclear cells, obtained after pregnancy. CDR3 amino acids: CAARGMVDTEAFF. CDR3 nucleotide sequence: TGTGCCGCCAGGGGGATGGTGGACACTGAAGCTTTCTTT.